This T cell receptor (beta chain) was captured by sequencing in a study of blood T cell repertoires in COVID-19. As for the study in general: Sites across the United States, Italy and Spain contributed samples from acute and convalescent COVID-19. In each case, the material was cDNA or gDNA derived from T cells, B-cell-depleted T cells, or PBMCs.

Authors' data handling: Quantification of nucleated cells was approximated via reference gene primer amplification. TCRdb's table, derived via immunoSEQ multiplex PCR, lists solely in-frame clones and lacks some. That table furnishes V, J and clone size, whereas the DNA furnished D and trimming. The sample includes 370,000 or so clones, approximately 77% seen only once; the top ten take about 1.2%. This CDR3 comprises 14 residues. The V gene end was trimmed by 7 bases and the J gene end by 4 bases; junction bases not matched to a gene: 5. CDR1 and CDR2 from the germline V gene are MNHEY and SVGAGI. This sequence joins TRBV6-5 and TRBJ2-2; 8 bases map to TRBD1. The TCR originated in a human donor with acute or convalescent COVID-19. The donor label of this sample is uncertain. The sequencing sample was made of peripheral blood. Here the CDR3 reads CASNQDRATGELFF. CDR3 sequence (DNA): TGTGCCAGCAACCAGGACAGGGCCACCGGGGAGCTGTTTTTT.